This TCR beta chain appears in the sequencing data of a study of blood T cell repertoires in COVID-19. The wider study: Samples taken during acute and convalescent COVID-19 were collected in the United States, Italy and Spain. The cDNA or gDNA used as material had been derived from T cells, B-cell-depleted T cells, or PBMCs.

Allocation to cohorts depended on clinical history reported by the participants. With 2 bases clipped from V and 1 base from J, the junction kept 6 bases outside the gene matches. Germline values: CDR1 SGHTA, CDR2 FQGNSA. The CDR3 totals 16 residues. Repertoires were generated with immunoSEQ multiplex PCR, while TCRdb's copy carries only in-frame clones and drops some. There are 210,000 or so clones in the sample; 80% to 85% occur only once, and approximately 9% lies in the top ten. The chain is built from TRBV7-2 and TRBJ2-7, with 9 bases fitting TRBD2. The sample taken for sequencing was PBMCs or T cells enriched from blood (not recorded which). This receptor was identified in a woman in her fifties or sixties with acute COVID-19. In nucleotides, the CDR3 is TGTGCCAGCAGCTTATTGGCGGGGGGGCGATCCTACGAGCAGTACTTC. It encodes CASSLLAGGRSYEQYF.